Shown below are 15 T cell receptor beta chains from a single sample sequenced in a study of blood T cell repertoires in COVID-19. Here immunoSEQ multiplex PCR was the method, and the copy in TCRdb shows in-frame clones only, minus some. Among about 170,000 clones listed, about four fifths were seen once. Sequences were obtained from peripheral blood. The receptors derive from a human donor with acute or convalescent COVID-19. The donor label of this sample is uncertain.

The chain has TRBV2 and TRBJ2-7; 11 positions agree with TRBD1. This CDR3 contains 14 residues. Losses at the gene ends were 6 bases for V and 4 bases for J; bases not matched to a gene: 5. Germline values: CDR1 SNHLY, CDR2 FYNNEI. CDR3 DNA sequence: TGTGCCAGCAGGACGGGACAGGGGGTTTACGAGCAGTACTTC. Amino acids: CASRTGQGVYEQYF.

The rearrangement uses TRBV5-1 and TRBJ2-5; D remains ambiguous. The CDR3 runs 13 residues. Germline CDR1 reads SGHRS; CDR2 reads YFSETQ. Between the trimmed V and J ends, which lost 7 bases and 1 base, there was a span of 11 bases. CDR3 sequence (DNA): TGCGCCAGCCGGAGACGACCCCAAGAGACCCAGTACTTC. Its protein product is CASRRRPQETQYF.

This clone was seen a handful of times. This chain links TRBV29-1 with TRBJ2-7; D may be TRBD1 (6 bases). The CDR3 is 14 residues long. The V gene lost 8 bases and the J gene lost 3 bases, with 20 bases spanning the gap. Germline loops: CDR1 SQVTM, CDR2 ANQGSEA. Here the CDR3 reads CSFGGPAGFYEQYF. For the CDR3, the DNA is TGCAGCTTTGGGGGCCCCGCAGGGTTCTACGAGCAGTACTTC.

The chain carries TRBV5-1 and TRBJ2-7; D gene uncertain. The germline CDR1 and CDR2 sequences are SGHRS and YFSETQ. CDR3 length: 14 residues. With 1 base removed from V and 4 bases from J, the gap between germline ends came to 12 bases. CDR3 loop: CASSLTVSGYEQYF. CDR3 DNA: TGCGCCAGCAGCTTGACAGTTTCAGGTTACGAGCAGTACTTC.

V and J are TRBV4-2 and TRBJ1-1, with a possible D match to TRBD1 (5 bases). CDR1 is LGHNA, CDR2 YNFKEQ, per germline. There are 15 residues in the CDR3. Trimming left V 0 bases short and J 0 bases short, with 8 bases between. The CDR3 protein is CASSQERGMNTEAFF. CDR3 nucleotides: TGTGCCAGCAGCCAAGAACGGGGGATGAACACTGAAGCTTTCTTT.

This chain joins TRBV2 and TRBJ2-2, with a possible D match to TRBD1 (5 bases). This CDR3 has 14 amino acids. The germline V gene encodes CDR1 SNHLY and CDR2 FYNNEI. The germline V and J ends were trimmed by 4 bases and 2 bases, with 8 bases remaining between them. The CDR3 sequence: CASSGQLNTGELFF. The CDR3 nucleotides read TGTGCCAGCAGTGGACAGCTTAACACCGGGGAGCTGTTTTTT.

V gene TRBV4-1 combines with J gene TRBJ2-7; 8 bases map to TRBD2. V was pared by 1 base and J by 3 bases, with 11 bases of the junction left unmatched. This CDR3 is built from 17 residues. CDR1 and CDR2 (germline): MGHRA, YSYEKL. The CDR3: CASSQAPGGGTGYEQYF. The CDR3 DNA sequence: TGCGCCAGCAGCCAAGCCCCGGGGGGGGGTACAGGCTACGAGCAGTACTTC.

In its sample, this clone was seen once. DNA for the CDR3: TGTGCCAGTAGTCCCCGACAGATTTCGAACACTGAAGCTTTCTTT. Its protein product is CASSPRQISNTEAFF. The chain recombines TRBV19 with TRBJ1-1, with a tentative D call TRBD1 (5 bases). This CDR3 contains 15 residues. Trimming left V 5 bases short and J 1 base short, with 14 bases between. Germline V CDR1 and CDR2: LNHDA, SQIVND (reference sequence).

This sequence joins TRBV6-8 and TRBJ2-3; D is unresolved. This CDR3 spans 15 amino acids. Germline V lookup: CDR1 MNHGY, CDR2 SAAAGT. V gave up 2 bases and J gave up 0 bases, with 9 bases separating them. CDR3 sequence: CASSYAAASTDTQYF. CDR3 DNA: TGTGCCAGCAGTTACGCGGCAGCTAGCACAGATACGCAGTATTTT.

The rearrangement joins TRBV5-4 to TRBJ2-1, with 7 bases identical to TRBD1. The germline CDR1 and CDR2 sequences are SGHNT and YYREEE (reference sequence). The trim removed 9 bases at V and 7 bases at J, leaving 13 bases unmatched. This CDR3 has 14 amino acids. This CDR3 is CATETGAGGNEQFF. The CDR3 DNA reads as TGTGCCACCGAAACAGGGGCGGGTGGGAATGAGCAGTTCTTC.

The chain recombines TRBV5-1 with TRBJ2-1; 8 nucleotides align to TRBD2. V lost 3 bases, J lost 6 bases, and 23 bases stayed unmatched. Germline V gene lookup returns CDR1 SGHRS and CDR2 YFSETQ. The length of the CDR3 is 20 residues. The CDR3 coding sequence is TGCGCCAGCAGCTCCAGCAGCCGGGACTTTTTTTCCGGGAGGGGCAATGAGCAGTTCTTC. It specifies CASSSSSRDFFSGRGNEQFF.

V is TRBV10-3 and J is TRBJ2-2, with unresolved D. The CDR3 is made up of 16 amino acids. Trimming cost V 3 bases and J 0 bases, with 11 bases left between them. Germline V lookup: CDR1 ENHRY, CDR2 SYGVKD. CDR3 nucleotides: TGTGCCATCAGTGACGGGTCCCCGGCGAACACCGGGGAGCTGTTTTTT. Translating gives CAISDGSPANTGELFF.

The V gene is TRBV7-9, the J gene TRBJ1-1; D not certain. CDR1 is SEHNR and CDR2 is FQNEAQ in the germline V gene (reference sequence). Trimming pared 4 bases from V and 0 bases from J, leaving 9 bases between. The CDR3 loop spans 14 amino acids. This CDR3 reads CASSYTSMNTEAFF. In nucleotides, the CDR3 is TGTGCCAGCAGCTACACATCCATGAACACTGAAGCTTTCTTT.

The chain employs TRBV5-1 and TRBJ2-2; no definite D call. Trimming stripped 0 bases from V and 4 bases from J, with 7 bases between. CDR3 length equals 14 residues. From germline, CDR1 is SGHRS and CDR2 YFSETQ. This chain's CDR3 is CASSLDASTGELFF. In DNA form, the CDR3 reads TGCGCCAGCAGCTTGGATGCCAGCACCGGGGAGCTGTTTTTT. The entire variable domain, with the rest obtained from reference TRBV5-1 and TRBJ2-2, is as follows: KAGVTQTPRYLIKTRGQQVTLSCSPISGHRSVSWYQQTPGQGLQFLFEYFSETQRNKGNFPGRFSGRQFSNSRSEMNVSTLELGDSALYLCASSLDASTGELFFGEGSRLTVL.

The chain recombines TRBV27 with TRBJ1-1, with 9 bases that match TRBD1. The germline V gene has CDR1 MNHEY and CDR2 SMNVEV (reference sequence). J was trimmed by 3 bases and V by 4 bases; bases with no gene match: 3. The CDR3 spans 14 residues. CDR3 DNA sequence: TGTGCCAGCAGTTCACAGGGGGCGGACACTGAAGCTTTCTTT. This sequence encodes CASSSQGADTEAFF.